This TCR beta chain was retrieved from a study of CD8 T cells in Susac syndrome (dated by TCRdb to about 2019). Regarding the study in general: The study used repertoire sequencing to test whether antigen drove CD8+ T cell activation and differentiation in Susac syndrome. The clonality of the CD8+ T cell repertoire was compared across approximately 11 healthy donors, some 14 Susac syndrome patients and about 16 multiple sclerosis patients. Broader findings and caveats from the paper: The TCR sequencing and HLA analysis was acknowledged to have included a relatively small number of individuals.

From the cysteine up to the phenylalanine, the CDR3 has a length of 11 residues. Only the CDR3 DNA stays, 33 bases, in frame from base 1. The germline V gene provides CDR1 MNHEY and CDR2 SVGAGI. V and J lose 10 bases and 7 bases, and a span of 10 bases separates them. Peripheral blood CD8+ and CD4+ T cells from healthy donors, Susac syndrome patients and multiple sclerosis patients were profiled by high-throughput TCR beta sequencing. Treatment-naive patients with stable or active relapsing-remitting disease fulfilling revised McDonald criteria were used as multiple sclerosis controls. CD8+ TEMRA cells were enriched by FACS, while bulk CD8+ and CD4+ T cells were purified by magnetic negative isolation. Blood was drawn into EDTA tubes, processed within 24 hours, and PBMCs were isolated by density gradient centrifugation. PBMCs intended for TCR sequencing were frozen in liquid nitrogen and were later thawed in a 37 degrees C water bath. The sorted or isolated CD4+, CD8+ and CD8+ TEMRA cells had a purity of 90% or higher.

RNA was extracted using the RNeasy kit, and roughly 0.45 to 1 microgram was reverse transcribed with random hexamers. The immunoSEQ multiplex PCR assay, which covers 54 Vbeta and 13 Jbeta segments, was used to amplify TCR beta CDR3 regions. PCR amplification bias was corrected by using a synthetic template baseline for primer optimization and computational correction. The paper's processing steps were these. Reads were annotated to V, D and J genes according to IMGT and were analyzed with immunoSEQ Analyzer, with only productive sequences retained. Clonality was calculated as one minus the Shannon entropy normalized by log2 of the number of productive unique sequences. Public and private clones were assessed among the 100 most prevalent clones of each patient and control. A clone was defined as Susac-specific if it was absent from the healthy and MS cohorts, from around 960 published viral clones and from other ImmuneACCESS disease sequences. In-frame beta chains were kept once TCRdb had trimmed the public reads at Q25 with fastp and called clones with MiXCR. Rows are combined by CDR3 protein, so each entry shows the most common genes and DNA. The authors' filters were not applied to this entry. For this sample the table gives some 300,000 distinct CDR3 sequences, of which roughly 84% were detected only once. Approximately 0.11% of the sample belongs to the ten largest clones.

In its sample, this clonotype was seen a few times. Its antigen specificity is not known. One base away there is no much larger clone; base qualities are not given. Source material: CD8+ T cells from PBMCs. The chain employs TRBV6-5 and TRBJ2-2; no D segment can be confidently identified. The sequence derives from a human donor with multiple sclerosis. The CDR3 region has the sequence CAIRALGELFF. The DNA reads TGTGCCATCCGTGCCCTCGGGGAGCTGTTTTTT.